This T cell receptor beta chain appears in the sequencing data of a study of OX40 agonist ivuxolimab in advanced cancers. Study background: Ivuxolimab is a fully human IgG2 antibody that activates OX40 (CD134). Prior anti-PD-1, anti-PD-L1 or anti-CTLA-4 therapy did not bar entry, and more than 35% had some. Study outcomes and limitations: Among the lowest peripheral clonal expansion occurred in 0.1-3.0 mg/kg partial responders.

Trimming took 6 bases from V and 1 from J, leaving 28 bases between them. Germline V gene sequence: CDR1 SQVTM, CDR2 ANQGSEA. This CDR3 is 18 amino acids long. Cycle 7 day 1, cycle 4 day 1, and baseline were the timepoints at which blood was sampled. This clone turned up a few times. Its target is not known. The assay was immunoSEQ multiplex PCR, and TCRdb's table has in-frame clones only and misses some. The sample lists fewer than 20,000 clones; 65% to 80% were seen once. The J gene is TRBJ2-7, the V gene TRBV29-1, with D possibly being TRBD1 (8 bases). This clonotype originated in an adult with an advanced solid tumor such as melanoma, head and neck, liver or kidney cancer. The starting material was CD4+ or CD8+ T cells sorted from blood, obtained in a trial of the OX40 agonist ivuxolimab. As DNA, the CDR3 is TGCAGCGTCGGCGGGAGTAACAGCCGGGACAGGAGTTCCTACGAGCAGTACTTC. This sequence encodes CSVGGSNSRDRSSYEQYF.